This is a list of T cell receptor beta chains from one sample in a study of Ad26.COV2.S vaccination and SARS-CoV-2 variants. Some clones are missing from TCRdb's copy, which holds only in-frame ones; the method was immunoSEQ multiplex PCR. Seen here are 240,000 or so clones, roughly 90% observed once, and the top ten hold about 10%. This sample comprised peripheral blood, obtained in a trial of Ad26.COV2.S vaccine versus placebo. These receptor sequences come from a person aged 18-65 years who received the Ad26.COV2.S COVID-19 vaccine or a placebo. The CDR3 runs from the conserved cysteine through the conserved F or W. D genes are given only for firm matches. Part of the rows lack a size; the others show once, few, many or a class for expanded clones.

j_call d_call clone_size v_call cdr3_nt cdr3_aa
TRBJ1-1 - - TRBV3-1/TRBV3-2 TGTGCCAGCAGCCCCTGGACAGACCCCCTTGAAGCTTTCTTT CASSPWTDPLEAFF
TRBJ2-1 - - TRBV12-3/TRBV12-4 TGTGCCAGCAGTTTAGCGGGCCTGATTGAGCAGTTCTTC CASSLAGLIEQFF
TRBJ2-7 - - TRBV9 TGTGCCAGCAGCGTAGCCCCCCCCGGCGCCCGCCACTACGAGCAGTACTTC CASSVAPPGARHYEQYF
TRBJ2-4 - - TRBV29-1 TGCAGCGTTGACGCCAGGTCGGTAGGGTCCAAAAACATTCAGTACTTC CSVDARSVGSKNIQYF
TRBJ2-7 - - TRBV29-1 TGCAGCGTGATTCTGGGGTACGAGCAGTACTTC CSVILGYEQYF
TRBJ2-6 - - TRBV18 TGTGCCAGCTCACCGACGGACTCCTACTCTGGGGCCAACGTCCTGACTTTC CASSPTDSYSGANVLTF
TRBJ1-1 - - TRBV5-5 TGTGCCAGCAGCTTGGTAGGACGGTTGAACACTGAAGCTTTCTTT CASSLVGRLNTEAFF
TRBJ2-3 TRBD2 - TRBV18 TGTGCCAGCTCCCCACAAGGGTTCGGGAGGAGCACAGATACGCAGTATTTT CASSPQGFGRSTDTQYF
TRBJ2-5 TRBD1 - TRBV7-9 TGTGCCAGCAGCACTGGACAGGGGACCCAGTACTTC CASSTGQGTQYF
TRBJ1-6 - - TRBV4-3 TGCGCCAGCAGCCAATCAGGCCCCGGGACGGAATATAATTCACCCCTCCACTTT CASSQSGPGTEYNSPLHF
TRBJ2-1 - - TRBV20-1 TGCAGTGCTATAGGTGCCAATGAGCAGTTCTTC CSAIGANEQFF
TRBJ2-1 TRBD1 - TRBV7-2 TGTGCCAGCAGTTTCCCGGGACAGGGGTACGAGCAGTTCTTC CASSFPGQGYEQFF
TRBJ1-6 - few TRBV7-2 TGTGCCAGCAGCTTAGGAGAGGGGACTGCCTATAATTCACCCCTCCACTTT CASSLGEGTAYNSPLHF
TRBJ1-1 - - TRBV20-1 TGCAGTGCTAGTTTCCCTGAAGCTTTCTTT CSASFPEAFF
TRBJ1-1 TRBD1 - TRBV5-4 TGTGCCAGCAGCTTTGTTCCCGGACAGGGGGGGACTGAAGCTTTCTTT CASSFVPGQGGTEAFF
TRBJ1-4 - - TRBV30 TGTGCCTGGAGTGCATGGAGCGCAACTAATGAAAAACTGTTTTTT CAWSAWSATNEKLFF
TRBJ2-6 TRBD2 - TRBV19 TGTGCCAGTAGTTCGGGGGGGCCCCCTGGGGCCAACGTCCTGACTTTC CASSSGGPPGANVLTF
TRBJ2-2 TRBD2 once TRBV29-1 TGCAGCGTCGGCGCTAGCGGAGTGAACACCGGGGAGCTGTTTTTT CSVGASGVNTGELFF
TRBJ2-7 - - TRBV19 TGTGCCAGTAGTACCAGGGTACTCTACGAGCAGTACTTC CASSTRVLYEQYF
TRBJ2-5 TRBD2 - TRBV28 TGTGCCAGCAGCCCCTGGACTAGCGGCGCACAAGAGACCCAGTACTTC CASSPWTSGAQETQYF
TRBJ1-1 - - TRBV18 TGTGCCAGCTCACCAACGGCCTTGGGGTCCACTGAAGCTTTCTTT CASSPTALGSTEAFF
TRBJ1-1 - - TRBV24-1 TGTGCCACCAAGGTTTGGGTTACGGAAGCTTTCTTT CATKVWVTEAFF
TRBJ1-1 TRBD1 - TRBV18 TGTGCCAGCTCACCCGGGACAGCCTCTCTTCATGAAGCTTTCTTT CASSPGTASLHEAFF